This record covers a single TCR beta chain. Its binding antigen is unknown. The input lacks base qualities; no much larger clone sits a single base away. This sample was included in a study of circulating and synovial CD4+ cells in juvenile arthritis (dated by TCRdb to about 2014). Context from the whole study: TCRbeta CDR3 repertoires of circulating HLA-DR+ CD4 T cells, bulk blood CD4 T cells and synovial CD4 T cells were compared within each patient. Repertoire sequencing aimed to confirm that a circulating synovial-like CD4 T cell subset was enriched in synovial clonotypes.

Results the study describes overall, beyond this receptor: Circulating pathogenic-like lymphocytes clustered together with synovial T cells and shared a substantially larger fraction of CDR3 sequences with synovium than bulk blood did. Lower diversity was observed in synovial and circulating pathogenic-like lymphocyte repertoires than in bulk blood CD4 repertoires, and some CPL samples were found to be as oligoclonal as synovium. Because overlap with synovium rose as sequencing depth increased, the measured fractions of shared clonotypes likely underestimated the overlap of the full repertoire. Traditional Vbeta family usage analysis did not detect the difference between circulating pathogenic-like lymphocytes and bulk blood T cells. Because CPL samples and bulk blood CD4 samples differed in T cell genome counts by at least an order of magnitude, sample-size effects were addressed.

The sequenced samples came from patients who had active juvenile idiopathic arthritis. Sorting was carried out immediately after cells were thawed, and dead cells were excluded with Live/Dead Fixable Near-IR Stain. Library method: the immunoSEQ multiplex PCR assay. TCRbeta CDR3 sequencing was performed as a commercial service by an external provider. Per the original workflow: The analyses used productive nucleotide sequences together with amino acid sequences obtained by in silico translation. Diversity was quantified by Renyi entropy over a range of alpha values, with sample size equalised by taking the median of 200 repeated subsamples. Pairwise repertoire distance was calculated as one minus the Chao-modified Jaccard index, correcting for under-sampling, and used for clustering. Frequency-weighted overlap with synovial clonotypes was computed at 200 sample sizes with 200 draws without replacement at each size, and the value at the size of the smaller sample was reported. TCRdb re-hosts the immuneACCESS table, in-frame sequences only. Its copies lack some clones; in the studies checked, an unresolved V gene accounts for under half of them, and the cause for the rest is not known. V and J calls plus clone size are reproduced from that table; the DNA served to infer D and trimming. This sample is represented by tens of thousands of clones; about 94% of them were singletons. 0.55% to 0.85% of the sample is held by the ten biggest clonotypes.

The CDR3 goes from the cysteine to the phenylalanine over 12 residues. Only the CDR3 DNA is retained, 36 bases long and in frame from the first base. V lost 8 bases and J lost 7 bases, and the count of bases not matched to a germline gene is 6. The germline V gene gives CDR1 as MNHEY and CDR2 as SVGAGI. This TCR was recovered from a human donor with juvenile idiopathic arthritis. Sequenced: CD4+ T cells from blood. This chain is built from TRBV6-5 and TRBJ1-1, with TRBD1 identical over 8 junction bases. The DNA is as follows: TGTGCCAGCGGACAGGGAGGGTTTGAAGCTTTCTTT. It is translated as CASGQGGFEAFF.